What follows is one TCR beta chain and its context. This sample was included in a study of T cell changes during pregnancy in multiple sclerosis. Germline V gene lookup returns CDR1 SGHTA and CDR2 FQGNSA. The CDR3 totals 13 residues. Trimming took 6 bases from V and 2 from J, leaving 10 bases between them. TCRdb's copy holds only in-frame clones and misses some; the assay was immunoSEQ multiplex PCR. Of approximately 74,000 clones in the sample, approximately 92% are singletons; the top ten hold 2% to 2.5%. The source was peripheral blood, collected before pregnancy. The rearrangement joins TRBV7-2 to TRBJ2-5; D might be TRBD2 (5 bases). This clonotype originated in a female donor with multiple sclerosis, enrolled in a pregnancy study. For the CDR3, the DNA is TGTGCCAGCAGGTCGGGGATTCAAGAGACCCAGTACTTC. Amino acids: CASRSGIQETQYF.